A single sample is the source of the 32 T cell receptor beta chains below, sequenced in a study of T-cell memory formation after mild COVID-19. TCRdb ran MiXCR on the 5' RACE reads and lists one entry per CDR3 protein. The sample has 250,000 to 350,000 distinct CDR3 sequences, about 13% seen once. Sequenced sample: PBMCs or a T cell subset sorted from them (not recorded which). The receptors come from a man in his late teens or twenties who had mild COVID-19 (a few samples of this study predate the infection). Cell type and time point are not known.

This clonotype was counted many times. CDR3 sequence: CASSLVLGLADLNEQFF. As DNA, the CDR3 is TGTGCCAGCAGCTTAGTCCTCGGGCTAGCGGACCTCAATGAGCAGTTCTTC. This sequence joins TRBV7-2 and TRBJ2-1; 7 bases align to TRBD2. This CDR3 comprises 17 residues. Germline loops: CDR1 SGHTA, CDR2 FQGNSA. The J segment lost 6 bases and the V segment lost 1 base, leaving 12 bases of the junction unmatched.

This clonotype showed up just a few times. The chain is built from TRBV5-1 and TRBJ2-5; D is uncertain. This CDR3 region has 13 residues. V lost 0 bases, J lost 2 bases, and 5 bases lay in between. Germline CDR1 reads SGHRS; CDR2 reads YFSETQ. The CDR3 reads CASSLDQQETQYF. The CDR3 nucleotides are TGCGCCAGCAGCTTGGACCAGCAAGAGACCCAGTACTTC.

CDR3 nucleotide sequence: TGTGCCAGCAGCCTCCAGGGCAGGACCCGTGGGAACACTGAAGCTTTCTTT. It specifies CASSLQGRTRGNTEAFF. The chain couples TRBV7-9 to TRBJ1-1; tentative D call: TRBD1 (5 bases). This CDR3 is built from 17 residues. V dropped 5 bases and J dropped 1 base, with 20 bases sitting between them. Germline CDR1 SEHNR, CDR2 FQNEAQ (reference sequence).

This clonotype has a handful of counts. The V and J genes are TRBV7-2 and TRBJ2-2, with a weak D call TRBD2 (8 bases). The CDR3 spans 16 residues. Trimming removed 5 bases at V and 4 bases at J, with 17 bases between. Germline V gives CDR1 SGHTA, CDR2 FQGNSA. CDR3 protein: CASSQGVAGLTGELFF. CDR3 bases: TGTGCCAGCAGCCAGGGGGTAGCGGGGCTCACCGGGGAGCTGTTTTTT.

This clonotype was detected ten times or more. The chain couples TRBV12-3 or TRBV12-4 to TRBJ1-1; TRBD1 might be the D (5 bases). V shed 6 bases and J shed 2 bases, with 7 bases lying between them. The CDR3 runs 12 residues. CDR3 sequence (DNA): TGTGCCAGCAGCCGGACAAACACTGAAGCTTTCTTT. Protein sequence: CASSRTNTEAFF.

This clonotype was detected a few times. The rearrangement joins TRBV9 to TRBJ2-1; the match to TRBD2 covers 9 bases. V shed 3 bases, J shed 9 bases, and the junction held 13 bases outside the gene matches. The CDR3 is made up of 16 amino acids. The germline CDR1 and CDR2 sequences are SGDLS and YYNGEE. The CDR3 nucleotides read TGTGCCAGCAGCGCCGGACTAGCGTCCCTTTCCGGTGAGCAGTTCTTC. Amino acids: CASSAGLASLSGEQFF.

This clonotype has more than one count but fewer than ten. V gene TRBV7-2 combines with J gene TRBJ2-5; D is ambiguous. V was cut by 5 bases and J by 9 bases, with 16 bases left in between. The CDR3 loop spans 13 amino acids. The germline gives CDR1 SGHTA, CDR2 FQGNSA. The CDR3 spells CASSPDPLRPQYF. DNA of the CDR3: TGTGCCAGCAGCCCAGACCCTCTTCGTCCCCAGTACTTC.

This clonotype has a count of ten or more. This chain uses TRBV5-6 with TRBJ2-7, with 9 bases identical to TRBD1. Germline CDR1 reads SGHDT; CDR2 reads YYEEEE. The length of the CDR3 is 15 residues. J lost 5 bases, V lost 2 bases, and 8 bases had no gene match. The DNA of the CDR3 is TGTGCCAGCAGCTTCCGGGACAGGGAAATTCACGAGCAGTACTTC. Protein sequence: CASSFRDREIHEQYF.

The V and J genes are TRBV3-1 and TRBJ2-1, with D perhaps matching TRBD1 or TRBD2 (5 bases each). V was pared by 1 base and J by 7 bases, with 11 bases between. Looked up from germline, CDR1 is LGHDT and CDR2 is YNNKEL (reference sequence). The CDR3 spans 14 residues. This chain's CDR3 is CASSQGGSGNEQFF. Written as DNA, the CDR3 is TGTGCCAGCAGCCAAGGGGGGTCTGGGAATGAGCAGTTCTTC.

In this sample, this clonotype turned up many times. The chain joins TRBV27 to TRBJ2-7, with D perhaps matching TRBD1 (6 bases). This CDR3 contains 13 residues. V was pared by 2 bases and J by 6 bases, with 11 bases between. Germline loops: CDR1 MNHEY, CDR2 SMNVEV (reference sequence). CDR3 residues: CASSLNFRGEQYF. The CDR3 DNA is TGTGCCAGCAGTTTAAATTTCAGGGGCGAGCAGTACTTC.

CDR3 in amino acids: CASSVDKRGTNEQFF. The CDR3 coding sequence is TGTGCCAGCAGCGTAGATAAGCGGGGGACGAATGAGCAGTTCTTC. The genes are TRBV9 and TRBJ2-1; 8 bases agree with TRBD2. This CDR3 has 15 amino acids. Germline V gene sequence: CDR1 SGDLS, CDR2 YYNGEE. J was trimmed by 7 bases and V by 0 bases; bases with no gene match: 6.

This clonotype appeared a few times. The V call is TRBV27, the J call TRBJ1-1, with 7 bases aligning to TRBD1. Germline CDR1 MNHEY, CDR2 SMNVEV (reference sequence). The CDR3 has 15 residues. After removal of 4 bases from V and 2 bases from J, the junction contained 7 bases not matched to a gene. This chain's CDR3 is CASSSSGTANTEAFF. CDR3 coding DNA: TGTGCCAGCAGTTCATCGGGGACAGCTAACACTGAAGCTTTCTTT.

The J gene is TRBJ2-7, the V gene TRBV7-9; 9 nucleotides match TRBD1. With 7 bases clipped from V and 3 bases from J, the junction kept 7 bases outside the gene matches. Looked up from germline, CDR1 is SEHNR and CDR2 is FQNEAQ (reference sequence). This CDR3 has 14 amino acids. This CDR3 is CASTSPDRGYEQYF. The CDR3 coding sequence is TGTGCCAGCACCTCTCCGGACAGGGGCTACGAGCAGTACTTC.

The chain has TRBV6-2 or TRBV6-3 and TRBJ2-5; no firm D call. V lost 2 bases and J lost 2, with 12 bases in between. This CDR3 is built from 15 residues. Looked up from germline, CDR1 is MNHEY and CDR2 is SVGEGT. The CDR3 protein is CASSYRGSRQETQYF. CDR3 nucleotides: TGTGCCAGCAGTTACCGAGGTAGCCGGCAAGAGACCCAGTACTTC.

This clonotype was observed many times. CDR3 sequence (DNA): TGTGCCAGCAGTTTAGCGGGGGTGTCCAATGAGCAGTTCTTC. It is translated as CASSLAGVSNEQFF. This chain uses TRBV12-3 or TRBV12-4 with TRBJ2-1; D may correspond to TRBD1 or TRBD2 (5 bases each). Trimming shortened V by 0 bases and J by 6 bases, and 9 bases separated the two germline ends. The CDR3 length is 14 residues.

This chain uses TRBV5-1 with TRBJ2-2, with TRBD1 as a possible D gene (5 bases). The CDR3 is 14 amino acids. CDR1 is SGHRS, CDR2 YFSETQ, per germline. V shed 4 bases and J shed 3 bases, with 10 bases lying between them. CDR3 sequence: CASSPGQDTGELFF. CDR3 nucleotides: TGCGCCAGCAGCCCCGGACAAGACACCGGGGAGCTGTTTTTT.

This clonotype was observed a handful of times. V is TRBV4-1 and J is TRBJ2-7, with D perhaps TRBD2 (6 bases). Per the germline V gene, CDR1 is MGHRA and CDR2 is YSYEKL. The V end lost 1 base, the J end lost 7 bases, and 11 bases lay between the germline ends. There are 13 residues in the CDR3. The CDR3 is CASSQATGEEQYV. In DNA form, the CDR3 reads TGCGCCAGCAGCCAAGCCACGGGGGAGGAGCAGTACGTC.

The rearrangement joins TRBV7-2 to TRBJ2-1, with D hard to call. The length of the CDR3 is 15 residues. CDR1 and CDR2 from the germline V gene are SGHTA and FQGNSA. Trimming left V 3 bases short and J 7 bases short, with 16 bases between. In DNA form, the CDR3 reads TGTGCCAGCAGCTTTCTAGGGTTCCGTGGGAATGAGCAGTTCTTC. Residues: CASSFLGFRGNEQFF.

This clonotype was counted between two and nine times. The chain combines TRBV20-1 with TRBJ1-5, with D possibly being TRBD1 (6 bases). The V end was cut by 0 bases, the J end by 1 base, with 10 bases between. Looked up from germline, CDR1 is DFQATT and CDR2 is SNEGSKA (reference sequence). The CDR3 spans 15 residues. The CDR3 loop is CSARDPGQSNQPQHF. CDR3 nucleotides: TGCAGTGCTAGAGATCCTGGACAGAGCAATCAGCCCCAGCATTTT.

The rearrangement links TRBV12-3 or TRBV12-4 to TRBJ2-7; 9 positions match TRBD1. The CDR3 sequence is 16 residues long. The trim removed 4 bases at V and 7 bases at J, leaving 14 bases unmatched. CDR3: CASSSLPGQGNGEQYF. The CDR3 DNA follows: TGTGCCAGCAGTTCGTTACCGGGACAGGGCAATGGGGAGCAGTACTTC.

V is TRBV7-2 and J is TRBJ2-1, with D unclear. CDR3 length: 13 amino acids. V dropped 3 bases and J dropped 5 bases, with 8 bases sitting between them. Germline V gene data show CDR1 as SGHTA and CDR2 as FQGNSA. The CDR3 DNA reads TGTGCCAGCAGCTTTAAAGACCACAATGAGCAGTTCTTC. Translation gives CASSFKDHNEQFF.

This chain links TRBV6-5 with TRBJ1-2; D is undetermined. From germline, CDR1 is MNHEY and CDR2 SVGAGI. The CDR3 extends over 16 amino acids. Trimming cost V 0 bases and J 0 bases, with 11 bases left between them. CDR3 DNA: TGTGCCAGCAGTTACTCGCCCGGGAGAGCTAACTATGGCTACACCTTC. Translation gives CASSYSPGRANYGYTF.

There are a few counts of this clonotype. The chain combines TRBV5-1 with TRBJ2-3; no clear D gene. Germline loops: CDR1 SGHRS, CDR2 YFSETQ. CDR3 size: 15 residues. The ends were cut back, 0 bases at V and 4 bases at J, with 12 bases in the middle. In nucleotides, the CDR3 is TGCGCCAGCAGCTTGGTGAATTATCCCCCAGATACGCAGTATTTT. Its translation is CASSLVNYPPDTQYF.

This clonotype was recorded at least ten times. The chain has TRBV5-6 and TRBJ2-7; possible D gene TRBD1, 6 bases. The V end was cut by 5 bases, the J end by 4 bases, with 10 bases between. CDR1 and CDR2 (germline): SGHDT, YYEEEE. The CDR3 runs 12 residues. CDR3 loop: CASSRDKYEQYV. CDR3 coding DNA: TGTGCCAGCAGTCGGGACAAATACGAGCAGTACGTC.

This clonotype was counted a few times. The chain links TRBV4-1 to TRBJ2-3; D is possibly TRBD1 (5 bases). Germline CDR1 is MGHRA and CDR2 is YSYEKL. There are 15 residues in the CDR3. The V end lost 4 bases, the J end lost 5 bases, and 16 bases lay between the germline ends. CDR3 sequence: CASSPVGQGGDTQYF. The DNA of the CDR3 is TGCGCCAGCAGCCCCGTGGGCCAGGGCGGAGATACGCAGTATTTT.

This clonotype was seen a handful of times. The V and J genes are TRBV5-1 and TRBJ2-1; unclear D gene. The CDR3 is 14 amino acids. Trimming cost V 3 bases and J 2 bases, with 9 bases left between them. The germline CDR1 and CDR2 sequences are SGHRS and YFSETQ. CDR3 sequence: CASSSDATYNEQFF. CDR3 sequence (DNA): TGCGCCAGCAGCTCCGACGCCACCTACAATGAGCAGTTCTTC. Based on the CDR3 plus reference TRBV5-1 and TRBJ2-1, the full variable domain is KAGVTQTPRYLIKTRGQQVTLSCSPISGHRSVSWYQQTPGQGLQFLFEYFSETQRNKGNFPGRFSGRQFSNSRSEMNVSTLELGDSALYLCASSSDATYNEQFFGPGTRLTVL.

This clonotype was counted only a few times. This chain joins TRBV5-1 and TRBJ2-2; the D gene is possibly TRBD1 (5 bases). CDR3 size: 14 residues. The ends were cut back, 1 base at V and 6 bases at J, with 10 bases in the middle. From germline, CDR1 is SGHRS and CDR2 YFSETQ. The DNA for the CDR3 is TGCGCCAGCAGCTTGCGGCAGGGCCCCGGGGAGCTGTTTTTT. It yields the protein CASSLRQGPGELFF.

This clonotype was detected only a few times. The chain employs TRBV7-9 and TRBJ1-2; 7 bases are a match to TRBD1. The CDR3 is 12 amino acids. From germline, CDR1 is SEHNR and CDR2 FQNEAQ (reference sequence). V shed 4 bases, J shed 13 bases, and the junction held 9 bases outside the gene matches. The CDR3: CASSSRDSLVTF. The CDR3 DNA follows: TGTGCCAGCAGCTCCAGGGACAGCCTCGTCACCTTC. Combining the CDR3 with reference TRBV7-9 and TRBJ1-2 gives the whole variable domain DTGVSQNPRHKITKRGQNVTFRCDPISEHNRLYWYRQTLGQGPEFLTYFQNEAQLEKSRLLSDRFSAERPKGSFSTLEIQRTEQGDSAMYLCASSSRDSLVTFGSGTRLTVV.

This clonotype turned up a few times. The DNA of the CDR3 is TGTGCCAGCAGTGACGACAGGGGGCGGTCAGATACGCAGTATTTT. It codes for CASSDDRGRSDTQYF. The chain is built from TRBV25-1 and TRBJ2-3, with 10 bases aligning to TRBD1. CDR1 and CDR2 (germline): MGHDK, SYGVNS. The CDR3 spans 15 residues. J was trimmed by 4 bases and V by 3 bases; bases with no gene match: 4.

J is TRBJ1-5 and V is TRBV2, with unresolved D. Germline assignment: CDR1 SNHLY and CDR2 FYNNEI. V lost 5 bases and J lost 0, with 5 bases in between. The CDR3 is 13 amino acids. The CDR3 sequence is CASSWTSNQPQHF. The CDR3, as DNA: TGTGCCAGCAGTTGGACTAGCAATCAGCCCCAGCATTTT.

A word on this clonotype: A much larger clone lies a single base off, so this may be a read error. V gene TRBV6-5 combines with J gene TRBJ1-1, with a weak D call TRBD1 (6 bases). V lost 7 bases and J 2 bases, leaving 11 bases between the germline ends. Germline V gene lookup returns CDR1 MNHEY and CDR2 SVGAGI. CDR3 length: 13 residues. Here the CDR3 DNA reads TGTGCCAGCACCCCACAGGGTAACACTGAAGCTTTCTTT. Translating it yields CASTPQGNTEAFF.

This clonotype was seen more than once but under ten times. This rearrangement joins TRBV3-1 to TRBJ2-7; D tentatively fits TRBD1 or TRBD2 (5 bases each). CDR1 and CDR2 from the germline V gene are LGHDT and YNNKEL (reference sequence). The CDR3 has 15 amino acids. Trimming left V 1 base short and J 2 bases short, with 12 bases between. The CDR3 spells CASSQAPGRAYEQYF. For the CDR3, the DNA is TGTGCCAGCAGCCAAGCCCCAGGGAGAGCCTACGAGCAGTACTTC.